A selection of T cell receptor beta chains follows, all from one sample in a study of spatial heterogeneity in lung cancer. In TCRdb, the 5' RACE reads were re-called with MiXCR into one record per CDR3 protein. The sample yields about 13,000 distinct CDR3 sequences, approximately 2.9% seen once. Specimen: lung tumor tissue, collected at surgery. The receptors derive from a male donor with early-stage non-small cell lung cancer. The CDR3 runs from the conserved cysteine through the conserved F or W. The D gene is left open where the match is weak. Some rows mark clone size as missing; the rest say once, few, many or name a class of expanded clone.

clone_size,d_call,j_call,v_call,cdr3_aa,cdr3_nt
many,-,TRBJ2-7,TRBV20-1,CSARDLRGEQYF,TGCAGTGCTAGAGATCTGAGGGGAGAGCAGTACTTC
many,-,TRBJ1-5,TRBV12-2,CASRLVKLQHF,TGTGCAAGTCGCTTAGTTAAGCTCCAGCATTTT
many,TRBD1,TRBJ1-5,TRBV5-1,CASSWGQGNNQPQHF,TGCGCCAGCAGCTGGGGACAGGGTAACAATCAGCCCCAGCATTTT
many,-,TRBJ2-2,TRBV7-2,CASSSYSANTGELFF,TGTGCCAGCAGCTCCTATAGCGCGAACACCGGGGAGCTGTTTTTT
many,-,TRBJ1-1,TRBV7-9,CASSLGGSEGNTEAFF,TGTGCCAGCAGCTTAGGAGGGTCGGAGGGGAACACTGAAGCTTTCTTT
many,-,TRBJ2-3,TRBV2,CASSPQGLPTDTQYF,TGTGCCAGCAGCCCCCAGGGGCTTCCCACAGATACGCAGTATTTT
many,TRBD1,TRBJ1-4,TRBV7-8,CASSPTQGGNEKLFF,TGTGCCAGCAGCCCAACGCAGGGGGGGAATGAAAAACTGTTTTTT
many,-,TRBJ1-1,TRBV30,CAWNKVRAGAEAFF,TGTGCCTGGAATAAGGTGAGGGCTGGCGCTGAAGCTTTCTTT
few,-,TRBJ2-1,TRBV5-1,CASSSSTPSNEQFF,TGCGCCAGCAGCTCTTCGACTCCGTCCAATGAGCAGTTCTTC
medium-sized,-,TRBJ2-1,TRBV20-1,CSARVAGRVHNEQFF,TGCAGTGCTAGGGTCGCTGGCAGGGTACACAATGAGCAGTTCTTC
many,TRBD1,TRBJ2-7,TRBV5-4,CASSGTGFYEQYF,TGTGCCAGCAGCGGGACAGGGTTCTACGAGCAGTACTTC
medium-sized,-,TRBJ1-1,TRBV20-1,CSARGDNEAFF,TGCAGTGCTAGGGGAGACAATGAAGCTTTCTTT
many,-,TRBJ2-4,TRBV20-1,CSAPTPTNIQYF,TGCAGTGCGCCGACACCTACTAACATTCAGTACTTC
many,-,TRBJ2-3,TRBV24-1,CATSDLRTESTDTQYF,TGTGCCACCAGTGATTTGCGGACGGAGAGCACAGATACGCAGTATTTT
many,-,TRBJ1-5,TRBV13,CASSLGRPGQPQHF,TGTGCCAGCAGCCTCGGACGACCGGGACAGCCCCAGCATTTT
many,TRBD1,TRBJ1-2,TRBV27,CASRLWTGSDYGYTF,TGTGCCAGCAGGCTTTGGACAGGGTCGGACTATGGCTACACCTTC
few,-,TRBJ1-2,TRBV5-4,CASSLPISRTTYGYTF,TGTGCCAGCAGCTTGCCGATATCCAGAACGACCTATGGCTACACCTTC
many,-,TRBJ1-1,TRBV28,CASRVSGGSGEAFF,TGTGCCAGCAGAGTCAGCGGAGGGAGCGGTGAAGCTTTCTTT
-,-,TRBJ1-2,TRBV5-4,CASSLGTVNYGYTF,TGTGCCAGCAGCTTGGGGACAGTCAACTATGGCTACACCTTC
many,-,TRBJ2-6,TRBV7-9,CASSPGGGQIGANVLTF,TGTGCCAGCAGCCCAGGGGGGGGGCAGATTGGGGCCAACGTCCTGACTTTC
many,TRBD1,TRBJ1-5,TRBV12-3/TRBV12-4,CASSPGTGGNNQPQHF,TGTGCCAGCAGTCCCGGGACAGGGGGCAACAATCAGCCCCAGCATTTT
many,TRBD1,TRBJ1-2,TRBV4-2,CASSQPGQGYGYTF,TGTGCCAGCAGCCAACCGGGACAGGGGTACGGCTACACCTTC
medium-sized,-,TRBJ2-7,TRBV6-6,CASSYSNGGEQYF,TGTGCCAGCAGTTACTCAAATGGGGGCGAGCAGTACTTC